A selection of T cell receptor beta chains follows, all from one sample in a study of blood T cell repertoires in COVID-19. The method was immunoSEQ multiplex PCR; TCRdb's version includes in-frame clones alone and lacks a portion of them. The data show 150,000 to 200,000 clones, approximately 82% seen once. Sequencing input: peripheral blood. Receptor source: an older man who had recovered from COVID-19. CDR3s include the opening cysteine and the closing phenylalanine or tryptophan. The order of the fields is CDR3 DNA, CDR3 protein, J gene, D gene, V gene, clone size. D genes are given only for firm matches. Rows give clone size only sometimes, using once, few, many, or a class for an expanded clone.

TGTGCCAGCGACACCCGACTAGCGAAACAGGAGGAGCTGTTTTTT CASDTRLAKQEELFF TRBJ2-2 TRBD2 TRBV2 .
TGTGCCAGCAGCACTCAGGGGAGGGAGACTGAAGCTTTCTTT CASSTQGRETEAFF TRBJ1-1 . TRBV3-1/TRBV3-2 .
TGTGCCAGCTCACCTGGGACAGGGGATTACGAGCAGTACTTC CASSPGTGDYEQYF TRBJ2-7 TRBD1 TRBV18 .
TGTGCCAGCAGCTTAGTAGCGGGTGATATCTTCAATGAGCAGTTCTTC CASSLVAGDIFNEQFF TRBJ2-1 TRBD2 TRBV7-9 few
TGTGCCAGCAGCGTAGAGTCCAGGGGGCCCCAGCATTTT CASSVESRGPQHF TRBJ1-5 . TRBV9 .
TGTGCCAGCAGCTTCGACTTAAACATTCAGTACTTC CASSFDLNIQYF TRBJ2-4 . TRBV7-9 .
TGTGCCAGCAGCTTAGTTGGGACAGCCAACACTGAAGCTTTCTTT CASSLVGTANTEAFF TRBJ1-1 TRBD1 TRBV7-2 .
TGCGCCAGCAGCTTGACAGGGGATTCCAACTATGGCTACACCTTC CASSLTGDSNYGYTF TRBJ1-2 TRBD1 TRBV5-1 .
TGTGCCAGCAGCGGCCCAGGGGGGCTGGCTTTCTTT CASSGPGGLAFF TRBJ1-1 TRBD1 TRBV12-3/TRBV12-4 .
TGTGCCAGCGTCCGACTGCGGGTCGGAGAGACCCAGTACTTC CASVRLRVGETQYF TRBJ2-5 . TRBV2 .
TGTGCCAGCAGCCAAGTACTTTCCAGGGTCAATGAGCAGTTCTTC CASSQVLSRVNEQFF TRBJ2-1 . TRBV14 .
TGTGCCAGCAGTTACTCGATGAGTTTGAGGGAAGCTTTCTTT CASSYSMSLREAFF TRBJ1-1 . TRBV6-5 .
TGTGCCAGCAGTCCCGGGACAAGCAATCAGCCCCAGCATTTT CASSPGTSNQPQHF TRBJ1-5 . TRBV28 .
TGTGCCAGCAGTGAAGCCGGGGGGCGGATGAACACTGAAGCTTTCTTT CASSEAGGRMNTEAFF TRBJ1-1 . TRBV6-1 .
TGTGCCAGCACCTCGGGACAGAGTTTTCCCGAAGAGACCCAGTACTTC CASTSGQSFPEETQYF TRBJ2-5 TRBD1 TRBV6-6 .
TGTGCCAGCTCACAAGGAGCTTTTAACTATGGCTACACCTTC CASSQGAFNYGYTF TRBJ1-2 . TRBV18 .
TGCGCCAGCAGCTCGGGACAGGTTAATGAAAAACTGTTTTTT CASSSGQVNEKLFF TRBJ1-4 TRBD1 TRBV5-1 .
TGTGCCAGCAGCAGTCGGACTAGCGGGGTCTACGAGCAGTACTTC CASSSRTSGVYEQYF TRBJ2-7 TRBD2 TRBV6-5 few
TGTGCCAGCAGCGTAGGGGGAGAGGGCAATGAGCAGTTCTTC CASSVGGEGNEQFF TRBJ2-1 . TRBV9 .
TGTGCCAGCACCCCGACAGGGTCGAGCGAGCAGTACTTC CASTPTGSSEQYF TRBJ2-7 TRBD1 TRBV6-5 .
TGCAGCGTTGAAGCTACGTTCGACACTGAAGCTTTCTTT CSVEATFDTEAFF TRBJ1-1 . TRBV29-1 .
TGTGCCAGCAGCTATCCCGGGAGTTCAGATACGCAGTATTTT CASSYPGSSDTQYF TRBJ2-3 . TRBV6-5 .
TGTGCCAGCAGCCGGGAGCTAGCTTCTGGGGCCAACGTCCTGACTTTC CASSRELASGANVLTF TRBJ2-6 . TRBV4-2 .
TGTGCCTGGAGTGGACAGTACAATCAGCCCCAGCATTTT CAWSGQYNQPQHF TRBJ1-5 . TRBV30 few